The sequence of this TCR beta chain was determined in a study of beta chain features in type 1 diabetes. Expressed TCRB transcripts were sequenced because the isolated RNA had all been reverse transcribed beforehand. Sequencing used immunoSEQ multiplex PCR; TCRdb keeps in-frame clones, though not all of them. The table includes 200,000 to 250,000 clones, 27% detected once. The CDR3 spans 15 residues. The V end lost 5 bases, the J end lost 0 bases, and 17 bases lay between the germline ends. Germline CDR1 reads SQVTM; CDR2 reads ANQGSEA. On this clone itself: As yet, its antigen is unknown.

Study-level points and caveats: A PCR bias possibly favoring shorter templates would apply equally to patients and controls.

The rearrangement links TRBV29-1 to TRBJ2-7; D perhaps matches TRBD2 (6 bases). Material: central memory CD4+ T cells from blood. The TCR sequence derives from a man aged 30-40 years in good health. The CDR3 loop reads CSVSAFGGVSYEQYF. The CDR3 nucleotides are TGCAGCGTTTCAGCTTTTGGCGGGGTCTCCTACGAGCAGTACTTC.